This T cell receptor beta chain appears in the sequencing data of a study of shared T cell receptors in the human thymus. Measured with immunoSEQ multiplex PCR; TCRdb has only the in-frame clones, and not every one. The table lists 700,000 or so clones, around 85% of them singletons. This sample also appeared in a second study, on human thymus T cells. Turning to that study: It was healthy Finnish infants having corrective surgery for congenital heart defects who were the donors. Thymic samples were excised during corrective heart operations. Seemingly biased V and J gene usage marked thymic and blood repertoires. Related studies found that unrelated individuals share highly overlapping thymic repertoires.

This receptor was identified in a girl under three years old with a congenital heart defect. Sequencing was done on a sample of thymocytes.

In DNA form, the CDR3 reads TGCGCCAGCAGCTCACCACAGGGCGAGAACACTGAAGCTTTCTTT. Its protein product is CASSSPQGENTEAFF. The V gene is TRBV5-1, the J gene TRBJ1-1; possibly TRBD1 for D (6 bases). The V gene lost 3 bases and the J gene lost 1 base, with 13 bases spanning the gap. CDR1 and CDR2 from the germline V gene are SGHRS and YFSETQ. This CDR3 spans 15 amino acids.